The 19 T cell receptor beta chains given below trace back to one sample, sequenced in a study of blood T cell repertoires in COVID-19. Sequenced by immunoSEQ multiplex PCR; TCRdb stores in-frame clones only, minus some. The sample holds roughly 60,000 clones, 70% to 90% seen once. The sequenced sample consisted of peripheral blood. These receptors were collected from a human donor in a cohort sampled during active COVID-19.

The CDR3 here is CASSSTRLMVGQANEKLFF. The CDR3, as DNA: TGTGCCAGCAGTTCAACAAGATTAATGGTGGGACAGGCGAATGAAAAACTGTTTTTT. The genes are TRBV28 and TRBJ1-4; 8 nucleotides align to TRBD1. CDR1 and CDR2 (germline): MDHEN, SYDVKM. V dropped 4 bases and J dropped 5; count of bases not matched to a gene: 18. This CDR3 has 19 amino acids. Variable domain in full (rest from reference TRBV28 and TRBJ1-4): DVKVTQSSRYLVKRTGEKVFLECVQDMDHENMFWYRQDPGLGLRLIYFSYDVKMKEKGDIPEGYSVSREKKERFSLILESASTNQTSMYLCASSSTRLMVGQANEKLFFGSGTQLSVL.

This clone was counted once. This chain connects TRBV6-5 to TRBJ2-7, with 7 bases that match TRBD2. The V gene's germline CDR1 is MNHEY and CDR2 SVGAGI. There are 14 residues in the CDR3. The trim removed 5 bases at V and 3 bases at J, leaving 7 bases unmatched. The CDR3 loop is CASSRVAGFYEQYF. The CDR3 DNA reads TGTGCCAGCAGTCGGGTAGCGGGCTTCTACGAGCAGTACTTC.

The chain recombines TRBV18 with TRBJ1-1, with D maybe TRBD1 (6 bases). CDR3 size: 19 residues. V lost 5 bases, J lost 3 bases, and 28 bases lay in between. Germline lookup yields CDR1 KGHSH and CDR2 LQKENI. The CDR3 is CASSSRSREPQGDDTEAFF. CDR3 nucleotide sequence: TGTGCCAGCTCATCCCGCAGCCGAGAGCCACAGGGAGACGACACTGAAGCTTTCTTT.

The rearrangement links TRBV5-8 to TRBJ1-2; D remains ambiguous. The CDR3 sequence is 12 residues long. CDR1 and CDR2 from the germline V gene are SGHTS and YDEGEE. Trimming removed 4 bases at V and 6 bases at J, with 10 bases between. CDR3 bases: TGTGCCAGCAGCCTAGAGGTTCATGGCTACACCTTC. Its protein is CASSLEVHGYTF.

The CDR3 bases are TGTGCCAGCAGTTTAGTGGGACAGAACACTGAAGCTTTCTTT. Protein sequence: CASSLVGQNTEAFF. The chain recombines TRBV27 with TRBJ1-1, with D maybe TRBD1 (6 bases). The CDR3 contains 14 residues. The V gene lost 2 bases and the J gene lost 1 base, with 8 bases spanning the gap. Germline loops: CDR1 MNHEY, CDR2 SMNVEV (reference sequence).

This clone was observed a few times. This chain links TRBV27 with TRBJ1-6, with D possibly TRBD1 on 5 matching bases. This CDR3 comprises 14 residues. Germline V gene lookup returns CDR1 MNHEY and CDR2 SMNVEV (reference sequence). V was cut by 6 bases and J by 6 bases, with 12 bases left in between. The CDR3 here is CASSPFQGNSPLHF. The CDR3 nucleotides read TGTGCCAGCAGCCCATTTCAGGGTAATTCACCCCTCCACTTT.

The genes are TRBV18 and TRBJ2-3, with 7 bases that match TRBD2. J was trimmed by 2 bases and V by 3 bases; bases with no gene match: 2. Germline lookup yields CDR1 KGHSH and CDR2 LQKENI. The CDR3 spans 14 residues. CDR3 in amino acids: CASSPGLNTDTQYF. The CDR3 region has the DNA TGTGCCAGCTCACCGGGACTAAACACAGATACGCAGTATTTT.

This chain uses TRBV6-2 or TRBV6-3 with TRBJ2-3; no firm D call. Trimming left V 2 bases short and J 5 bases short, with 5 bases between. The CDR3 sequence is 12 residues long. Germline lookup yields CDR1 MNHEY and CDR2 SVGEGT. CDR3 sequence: CASSYPLDTQYF. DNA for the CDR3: TGTGCCAGCAGTTACCCGTTAGATACGCAGTATTTT.

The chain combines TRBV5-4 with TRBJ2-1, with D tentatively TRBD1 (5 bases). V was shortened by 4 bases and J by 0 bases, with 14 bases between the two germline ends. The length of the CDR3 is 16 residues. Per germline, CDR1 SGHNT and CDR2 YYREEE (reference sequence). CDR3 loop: CASSPTRQSSYNEQFF. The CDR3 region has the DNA TGTGCCAGCAGCCCCACAAGACAGAGCTCCTACAATGAGCAGTTCTTC.

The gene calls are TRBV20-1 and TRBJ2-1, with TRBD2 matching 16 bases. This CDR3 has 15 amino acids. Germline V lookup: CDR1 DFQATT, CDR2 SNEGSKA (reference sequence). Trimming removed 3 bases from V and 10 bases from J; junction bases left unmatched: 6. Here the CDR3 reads CSASVSGLAGGEQFF. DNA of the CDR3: TGCAGTGCTAGTGTTTCGGGACTAGCGGGGGGGGAGCAGTTCTTC.

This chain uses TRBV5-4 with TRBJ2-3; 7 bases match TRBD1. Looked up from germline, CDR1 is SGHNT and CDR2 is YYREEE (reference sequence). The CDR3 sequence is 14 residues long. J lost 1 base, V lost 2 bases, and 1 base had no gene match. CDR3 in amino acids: CASSFTGGTDTQYF. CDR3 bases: TGTGCCAGCAGCTTTACAGGGGGCACAGATACGCAGTATTTT.

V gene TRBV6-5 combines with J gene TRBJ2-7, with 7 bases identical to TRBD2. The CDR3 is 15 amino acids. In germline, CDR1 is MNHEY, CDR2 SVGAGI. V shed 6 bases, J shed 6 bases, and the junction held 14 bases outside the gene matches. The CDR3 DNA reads TGTGCCAGCAGCCTACTGGGAGGGCTCGCCTCCGAGCAGTACTTC. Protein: CASSLLGGLASEQYF.

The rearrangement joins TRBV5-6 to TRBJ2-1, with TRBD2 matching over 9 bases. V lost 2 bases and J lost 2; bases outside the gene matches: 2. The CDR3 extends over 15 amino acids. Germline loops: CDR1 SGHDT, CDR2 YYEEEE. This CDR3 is CASSFGGGAYNEQFF. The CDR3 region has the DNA TGTGCCAGCAGCTTTGGCGGGGGGGCCTACAATGAGCAGTTCTTC.

The CDR3 nucleotides read TGTGCTAGTGGTTCGGCCGGAGGGGTACGCAATCAGCCCCAGCATTTT. It is translated as CASGSAGGVRNQPQHF. The chain uses TRBV12-5 and TRBJ1-5; perhaps TRBD1 as D (5 bases). The germline CDR1 and CDR2 sequences are LGHNT and FRNRAP. Trimming removed 4 bases at V and 2 bases at J, with 15 bases between. This CDR3 spans 16 amino acids.

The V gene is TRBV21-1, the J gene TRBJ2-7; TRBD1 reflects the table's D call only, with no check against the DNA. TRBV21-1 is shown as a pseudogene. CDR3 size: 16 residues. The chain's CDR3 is CASSIDSGQGFVGQYF. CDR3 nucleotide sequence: TGTGCCAGCAGCATCGACTCGGGACAGGGTTTCGTCGGGCAGTACTTC.

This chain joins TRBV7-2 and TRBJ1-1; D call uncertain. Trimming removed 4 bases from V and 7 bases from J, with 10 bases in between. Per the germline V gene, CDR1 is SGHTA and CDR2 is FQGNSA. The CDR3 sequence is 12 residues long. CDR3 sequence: CASSSIGLEAFF. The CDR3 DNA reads TGTGCCAGCAGCTCCATTGGGCTTGAAGCTTTCTTT.

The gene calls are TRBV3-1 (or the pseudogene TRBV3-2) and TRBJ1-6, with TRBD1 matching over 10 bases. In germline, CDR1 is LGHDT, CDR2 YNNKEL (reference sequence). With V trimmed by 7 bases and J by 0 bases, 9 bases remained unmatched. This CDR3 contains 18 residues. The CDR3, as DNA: TGTGCCAGCACCCCAACCGGGACAGGGGACTCCTATAATTCACCCCTCCACTTT. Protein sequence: CASTPTGTGDSYNSPLHF.

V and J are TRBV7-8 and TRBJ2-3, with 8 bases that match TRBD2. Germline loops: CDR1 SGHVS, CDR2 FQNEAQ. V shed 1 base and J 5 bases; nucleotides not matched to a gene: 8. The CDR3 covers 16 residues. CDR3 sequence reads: CASSLGAYGRGDTQYF. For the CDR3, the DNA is TGTGCCAGCAGCTTAGGCGCTTACGGGAGGGGAGATACGCAGTATTTT.

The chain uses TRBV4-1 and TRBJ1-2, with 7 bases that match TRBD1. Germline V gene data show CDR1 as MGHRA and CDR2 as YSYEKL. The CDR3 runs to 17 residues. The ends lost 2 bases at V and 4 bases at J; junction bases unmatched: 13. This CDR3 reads CASSQSRLAGTVYGYTF. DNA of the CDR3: TGCGCCAGCAGCCAATCTCGTCTAGCCGGGACAGTCTATGGCTACACCTTC.